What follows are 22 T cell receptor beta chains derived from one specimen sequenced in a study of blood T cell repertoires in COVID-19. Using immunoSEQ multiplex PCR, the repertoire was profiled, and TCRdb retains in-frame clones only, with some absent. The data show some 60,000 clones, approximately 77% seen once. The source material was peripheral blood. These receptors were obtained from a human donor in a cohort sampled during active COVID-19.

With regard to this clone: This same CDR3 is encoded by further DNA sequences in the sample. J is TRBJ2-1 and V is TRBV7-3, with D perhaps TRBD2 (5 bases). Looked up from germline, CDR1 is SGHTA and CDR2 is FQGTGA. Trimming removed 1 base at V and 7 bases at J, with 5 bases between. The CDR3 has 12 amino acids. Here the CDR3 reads CASSLRGNEQFF. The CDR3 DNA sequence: TGTGCCAGCAGCTTAAGAGGGAATGAGCAGTTCTTC.

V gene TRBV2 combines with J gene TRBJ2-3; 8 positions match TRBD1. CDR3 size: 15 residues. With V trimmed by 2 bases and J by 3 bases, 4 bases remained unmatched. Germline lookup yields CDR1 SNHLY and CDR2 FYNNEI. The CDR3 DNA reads TGTGCCAGCAGTGAACGGCAGGGGGCGACAGATACGCAGTATTTT. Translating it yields CASSERQGATDTQYF.

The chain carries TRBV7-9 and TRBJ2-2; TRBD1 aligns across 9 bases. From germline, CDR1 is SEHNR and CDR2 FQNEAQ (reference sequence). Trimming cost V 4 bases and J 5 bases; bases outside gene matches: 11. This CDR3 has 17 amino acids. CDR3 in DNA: TGTGCCAGCAGCTCACAATCCCAGACAGGGGGGACCGGGGAGCTGTTTTTT. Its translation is CASSSQSQTGGTGELFF. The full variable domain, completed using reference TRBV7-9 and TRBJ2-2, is DTGVSQNPRHKITKRGQNVTFRCDPISEHNRLYWYRQTLGQGPEFLTYFQNEAQLEKSRLLSDRFSAERPKGSFSTLEIQRTEQGDSAMYLCASSSQSQTGGTGELFFGEGSRLTVL.

CDR3 coding DNA: TGTGCCAGTAGTATACAGGGTGGGATAAATAACTATGGCTACACCTTC. Residues: CASSIQGGINNYGYTF. The chain has TRBV19 and TRBJ1-2; D possibly corresponds to TRBD1 (5 bases). CDR1 and CDR2 (germline): LNHDA, SQIVND (reference sequence). The CDR3 has 16 residues. V shed 2 bases and J shed 1 base, with 14 bases lying between them.

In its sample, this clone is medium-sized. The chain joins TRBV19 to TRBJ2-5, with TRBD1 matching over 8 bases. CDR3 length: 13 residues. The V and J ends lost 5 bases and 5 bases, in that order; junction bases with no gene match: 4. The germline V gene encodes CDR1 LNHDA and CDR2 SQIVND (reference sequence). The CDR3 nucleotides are TGTGCCAGTAGTGTGGGACAGGTGGAGACCCAGTACTTC. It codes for CASSVGQVETQYF.

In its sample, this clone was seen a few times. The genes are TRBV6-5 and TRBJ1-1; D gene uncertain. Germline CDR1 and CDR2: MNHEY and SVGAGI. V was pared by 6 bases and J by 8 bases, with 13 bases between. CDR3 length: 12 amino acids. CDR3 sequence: CASSETGGEAFF. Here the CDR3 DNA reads TGTGCCAGCAGCGAGACCGGAGGGGAAGCTTTCTTT.

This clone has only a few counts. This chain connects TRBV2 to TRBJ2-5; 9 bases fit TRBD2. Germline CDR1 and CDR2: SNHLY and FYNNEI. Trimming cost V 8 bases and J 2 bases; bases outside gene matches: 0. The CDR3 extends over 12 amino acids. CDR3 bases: TGTGCCAGCCTAGCGGGGCAAGAGACCCAGTACTTC. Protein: CASLAGQETQYF.

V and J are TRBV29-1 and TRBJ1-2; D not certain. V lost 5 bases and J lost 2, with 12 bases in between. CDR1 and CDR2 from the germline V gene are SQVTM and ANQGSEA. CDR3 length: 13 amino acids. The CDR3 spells CSVPTPGNYGYTF. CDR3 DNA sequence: TGCAGCGTTCCTACACCAGGCAACTATGGCTACACCTTC.

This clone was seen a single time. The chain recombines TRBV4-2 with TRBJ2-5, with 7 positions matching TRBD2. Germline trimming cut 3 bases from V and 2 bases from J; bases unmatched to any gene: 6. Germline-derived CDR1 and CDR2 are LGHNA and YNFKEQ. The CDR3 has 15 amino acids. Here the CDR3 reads CASSHLAAQQETQYF. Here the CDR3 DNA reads TGTGCCAGCAGCCACCTAGCGGCCCAGCAAGAGACCCAGTACTTC.

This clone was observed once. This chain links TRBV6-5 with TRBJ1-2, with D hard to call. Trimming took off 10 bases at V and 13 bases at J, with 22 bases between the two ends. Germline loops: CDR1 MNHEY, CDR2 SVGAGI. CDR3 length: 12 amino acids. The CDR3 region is CAITNGRLAGTF. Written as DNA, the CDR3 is TGTGCCATAACCAACGGACGGTTGGCGGGCACCTTC.

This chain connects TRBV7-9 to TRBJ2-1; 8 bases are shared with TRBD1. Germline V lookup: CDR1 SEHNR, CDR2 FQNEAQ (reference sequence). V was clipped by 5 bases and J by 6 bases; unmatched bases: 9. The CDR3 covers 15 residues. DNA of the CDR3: TGTGCCAGCAGCACCGGGACAGGTGGGGTCAATGAGCAGTTCTTC. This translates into CASSTGTGGVNEQFF.

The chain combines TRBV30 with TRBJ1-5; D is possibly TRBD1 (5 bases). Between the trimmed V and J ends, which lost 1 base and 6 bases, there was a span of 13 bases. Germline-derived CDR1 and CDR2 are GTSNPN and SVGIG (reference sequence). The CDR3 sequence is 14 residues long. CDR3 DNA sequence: TGTGCCTGGAGTGAGGGCACGGGGGTTCAGCCCCAGCATTTT. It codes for CAWSEGTGVQPQHF.

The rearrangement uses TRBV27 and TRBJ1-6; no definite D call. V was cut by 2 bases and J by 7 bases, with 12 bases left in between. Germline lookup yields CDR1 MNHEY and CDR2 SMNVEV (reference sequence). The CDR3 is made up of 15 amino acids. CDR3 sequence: CASSLIRGGNSPLHF. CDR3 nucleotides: TGTGCCAGCAGTTTAATCCGGGGAGGGAATTCACCCCTCCACTTT.

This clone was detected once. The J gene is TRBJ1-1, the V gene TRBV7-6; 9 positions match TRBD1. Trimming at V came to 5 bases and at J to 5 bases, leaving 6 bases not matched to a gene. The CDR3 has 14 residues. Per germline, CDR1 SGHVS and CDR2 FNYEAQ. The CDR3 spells CASSIDRGLTEAFF. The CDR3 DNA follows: TGTGCCAGCAGCATAGACAGGGGGTTAACTGAAGCTTTCTTT.

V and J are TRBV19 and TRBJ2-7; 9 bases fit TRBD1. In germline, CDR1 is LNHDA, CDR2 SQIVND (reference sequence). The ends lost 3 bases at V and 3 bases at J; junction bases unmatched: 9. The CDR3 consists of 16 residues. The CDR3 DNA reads TGTGCCAGTAGTATCCCCCCGGGACAGGGATTCTACGAGCAGTACTTC. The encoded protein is CASSIPPGQGFYEQYF.

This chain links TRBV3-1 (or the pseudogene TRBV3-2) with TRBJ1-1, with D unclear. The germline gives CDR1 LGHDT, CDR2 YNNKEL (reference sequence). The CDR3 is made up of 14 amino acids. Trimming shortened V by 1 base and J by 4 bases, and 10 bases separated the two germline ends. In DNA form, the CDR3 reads TGTGCCAGCAGCCAAGCGGGGAGGGCCACTGAAGCTTTCTTT. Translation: CASSQAGRATEAFF.

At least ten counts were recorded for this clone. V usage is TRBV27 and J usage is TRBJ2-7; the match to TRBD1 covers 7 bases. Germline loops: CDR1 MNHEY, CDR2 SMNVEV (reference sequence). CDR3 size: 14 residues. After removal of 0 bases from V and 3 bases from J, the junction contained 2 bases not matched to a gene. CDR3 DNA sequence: TGTGCCAGCAGTTTATCGAGGGACAGCTACGAGCAGTACTTC. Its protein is CASSLSRDSYEQYF.

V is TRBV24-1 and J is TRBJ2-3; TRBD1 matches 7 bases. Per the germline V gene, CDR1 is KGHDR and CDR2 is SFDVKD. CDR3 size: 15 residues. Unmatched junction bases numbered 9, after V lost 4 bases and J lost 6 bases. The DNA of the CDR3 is TGTGCCACCAGTGACCGTGACAGGGTCCTTGATACGCAGTATTTT. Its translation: CATSDRDRVLDTQYF.

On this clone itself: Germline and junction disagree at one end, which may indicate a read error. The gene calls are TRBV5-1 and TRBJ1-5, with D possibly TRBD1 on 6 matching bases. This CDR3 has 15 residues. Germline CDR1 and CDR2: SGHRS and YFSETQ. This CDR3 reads CARSWGGASNQPQHF. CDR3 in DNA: TGCGCCCGCAGCTGGGGGGGGGCAAGCAATCAGCCCCAGCATTTT.

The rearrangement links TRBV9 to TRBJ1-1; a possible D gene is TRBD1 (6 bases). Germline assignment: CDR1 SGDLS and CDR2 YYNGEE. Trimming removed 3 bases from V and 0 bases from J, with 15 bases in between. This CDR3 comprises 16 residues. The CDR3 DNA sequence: TGTGCCAGCAGCGCCGGGACACAGTATATGAACACTGAAGCTTTCTTT. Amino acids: CASSAGTQYMNTEAFF.

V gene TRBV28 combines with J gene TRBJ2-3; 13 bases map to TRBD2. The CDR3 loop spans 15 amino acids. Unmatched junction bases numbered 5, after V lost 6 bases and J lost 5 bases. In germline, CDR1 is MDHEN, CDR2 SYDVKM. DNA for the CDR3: TGTGCCAGCAGGCGGACTAGCGGGAGACAAGATACGCAGTATTTT. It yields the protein CASRRTSGRQDTQYF.

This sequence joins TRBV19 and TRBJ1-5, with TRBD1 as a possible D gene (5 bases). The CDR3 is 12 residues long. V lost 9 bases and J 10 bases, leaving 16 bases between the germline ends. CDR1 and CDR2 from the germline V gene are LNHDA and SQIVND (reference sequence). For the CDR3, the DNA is TGTGCCAGCAGACAGTCTCAGGGTCCCCAGCATTTT. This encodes CASRQSQGPQHF.